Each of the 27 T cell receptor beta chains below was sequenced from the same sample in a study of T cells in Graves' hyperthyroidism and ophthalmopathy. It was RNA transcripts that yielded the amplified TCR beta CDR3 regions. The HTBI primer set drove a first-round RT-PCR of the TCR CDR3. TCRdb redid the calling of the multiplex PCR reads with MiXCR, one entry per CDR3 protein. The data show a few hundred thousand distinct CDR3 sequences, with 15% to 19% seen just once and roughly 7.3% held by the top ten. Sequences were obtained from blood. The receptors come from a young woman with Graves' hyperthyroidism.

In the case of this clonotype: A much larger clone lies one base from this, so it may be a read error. The CDR3: CASSPRQGQDTQYF. CDR3 coding DNA: TGTGCCAGCAGCCCAAGACAGGGTCAAGATACGCAGTATTTT. The V and J genes are TRBV7-3 and TRBJ2-3; 7 bases align to TRBD1. J gave up 5 bases and V 5 bases, and 7 bases lay outside the gene matches. There are 14 residues in the CDR3. Germline values: CDR1 SGHTA, CDR2 FQGTGA.

The CDR3 DNA is TGCGCCAGCAGCCAAGATAGTACGGGGTATAACACTGAAGCTTTCTTT. This sequence encodes CASSQDSTGYNTEAFF. The rearrangement uses TRBV4-3 and TRBJ1-1; no clear D gene. Germline V CDR1 and CDR2: LGHNA, YSLEER. The CDR3 has 16 amino acids. The germline V and J ends were trimmed by 0 bases and 2 bases, with 13 bases remaining between them.

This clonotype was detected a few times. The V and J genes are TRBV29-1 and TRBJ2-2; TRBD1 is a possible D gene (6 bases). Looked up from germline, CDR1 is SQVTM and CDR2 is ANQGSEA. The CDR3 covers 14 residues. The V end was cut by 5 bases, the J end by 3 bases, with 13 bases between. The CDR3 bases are TGCAGCGTTCGGTCAGGGGTGGACACCGGGGAGCTGTTTTTT. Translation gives CSVRSGVDTGELFF.

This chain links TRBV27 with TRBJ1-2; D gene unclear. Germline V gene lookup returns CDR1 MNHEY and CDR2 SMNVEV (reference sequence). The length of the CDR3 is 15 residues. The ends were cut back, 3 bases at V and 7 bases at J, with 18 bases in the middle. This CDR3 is CASSFLWSDDGGYTF. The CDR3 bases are TGTGCCAGCAGTTTTCTCTGGTCGGATGATGGTGGCTACACCTTC.

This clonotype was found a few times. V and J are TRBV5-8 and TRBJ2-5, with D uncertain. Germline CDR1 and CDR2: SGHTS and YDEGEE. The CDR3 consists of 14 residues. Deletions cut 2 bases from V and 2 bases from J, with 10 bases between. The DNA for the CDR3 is TGTGCCAGCAGCTTTGGCGGCGCTCAAGAGACCCAGTACTTC. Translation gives CASSFGGAQETQYF.

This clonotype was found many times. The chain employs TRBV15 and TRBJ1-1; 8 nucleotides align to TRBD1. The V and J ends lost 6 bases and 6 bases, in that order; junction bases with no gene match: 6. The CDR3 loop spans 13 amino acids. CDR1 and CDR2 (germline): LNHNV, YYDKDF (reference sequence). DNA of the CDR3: TGTGCCACCAGTCGTGACAGGGGTGCTGAAGCTTTCTTT. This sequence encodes CATSRDRGAEAFF.

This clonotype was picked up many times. The CDR3 protein is CSVGAQLDYEQYF. CDR3 DNA sequence: TGCAGCGTTGGAGCACAGCTCGACTACGAGCAGTACTTC. V and J are TRBV29-1 and TRBJ2-7, with unresolved D. This CDR3 comprises 13 residues. CDR1 is SQVTM and CDR2 is ANQGSEA in the germline V gene. Trimming cost V 4 bases and J 3 bases, with 13 bases left between them.

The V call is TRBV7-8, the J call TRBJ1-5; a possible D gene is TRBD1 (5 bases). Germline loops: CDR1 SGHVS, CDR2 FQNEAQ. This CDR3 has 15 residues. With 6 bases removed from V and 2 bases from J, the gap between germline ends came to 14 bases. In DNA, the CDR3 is TGTGCCAGCAGTTCTGGGACGCACGGCAATCAGCCCCAGCATTTT. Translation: CASSSGTHGNQPQHF. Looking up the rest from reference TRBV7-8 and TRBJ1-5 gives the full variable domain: GAGVSQSPRYKVAKRGQDVALRCDPISGHVSLFWYQQALGQGPEFLTYFQNEAQLDKSGLPSDRFFAERPEGSVSTLKIQRTQQEDSAVYLCASSSGTHGNQPQHFGDGTRLSIL.

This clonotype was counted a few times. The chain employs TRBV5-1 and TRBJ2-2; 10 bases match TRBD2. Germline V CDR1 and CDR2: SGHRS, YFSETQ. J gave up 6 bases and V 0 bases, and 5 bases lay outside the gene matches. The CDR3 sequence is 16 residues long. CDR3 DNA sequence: TGCGCCAGCAGCTTGGCAGCTAGCGGGAGCCCCGGGGAGCTGTTTTTT. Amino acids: CASSLAASGSPGELFF.

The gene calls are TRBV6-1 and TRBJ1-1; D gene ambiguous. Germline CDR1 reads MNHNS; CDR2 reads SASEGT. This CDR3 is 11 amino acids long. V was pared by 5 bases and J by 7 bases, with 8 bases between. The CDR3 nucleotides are TGTGCCAGCAGTCGGGAGGGTGAAGCTTTCTTT. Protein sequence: CASSREGEAFF.

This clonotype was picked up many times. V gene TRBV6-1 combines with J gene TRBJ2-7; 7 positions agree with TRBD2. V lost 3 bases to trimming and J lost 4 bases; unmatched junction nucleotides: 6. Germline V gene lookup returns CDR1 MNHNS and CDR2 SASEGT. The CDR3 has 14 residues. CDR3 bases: TGTGCCAGCAGTGAGGGGCCGGGGGGATACGAGCAGTACTTC. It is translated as CASSEGPGGYEQYF.

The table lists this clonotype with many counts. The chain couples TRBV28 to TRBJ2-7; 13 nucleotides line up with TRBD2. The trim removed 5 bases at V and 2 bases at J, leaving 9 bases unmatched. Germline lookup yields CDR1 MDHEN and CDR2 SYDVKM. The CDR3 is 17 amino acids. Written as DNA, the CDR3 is TGTGCCAGCAGTCTTGGACTAGCGGGAGATCCCCCCTACGAGCAGTACTTC. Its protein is CASSLGLAGDPPYEQYF.

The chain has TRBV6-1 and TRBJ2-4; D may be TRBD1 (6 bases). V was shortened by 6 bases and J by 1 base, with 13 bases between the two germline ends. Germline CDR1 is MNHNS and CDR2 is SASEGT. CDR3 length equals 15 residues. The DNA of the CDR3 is TGTGCCAGCAGGGCAGGGGTGGAGGCCAAAAACATTCAGTACTTC. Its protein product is CASRAGVEAKNIQYF.

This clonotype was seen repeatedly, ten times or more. The DNA of the CDR3 is TGTGCCTGCCTACCCTGGACAGGCATAGATACGCAGTATTTT. Protein sequence: CACLPWTGIDTQYF. The V call is TRBV30, the J call TRBJ2-3; the match to TRBD1 covers 7 bases. This CDR3 has 14 amino acids. Germline lookup yields CDR1 GTSNPN and CDR2 SVGIG (reference sequence). V lost 6 bases, J lost 5 bases, and 11 bases stayed unmatched.

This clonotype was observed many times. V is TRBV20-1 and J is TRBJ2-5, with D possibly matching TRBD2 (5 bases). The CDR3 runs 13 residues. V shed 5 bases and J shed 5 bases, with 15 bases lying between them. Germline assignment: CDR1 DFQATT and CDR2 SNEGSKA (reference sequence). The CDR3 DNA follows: TGCAGTGCTCAAAAACCGACTATTGAGACCCAGTACTTC. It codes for CSAQKPTIETQYF.

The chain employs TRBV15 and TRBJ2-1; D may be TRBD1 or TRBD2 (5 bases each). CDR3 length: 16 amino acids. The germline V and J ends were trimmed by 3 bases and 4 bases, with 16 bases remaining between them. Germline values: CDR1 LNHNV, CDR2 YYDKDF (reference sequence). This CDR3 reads CATSRRVAGIYNEQFF. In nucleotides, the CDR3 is TGTGCCACCAGCAGGCGGGTGGCAGGGATTTACAATGAGCAGTTCTTC.

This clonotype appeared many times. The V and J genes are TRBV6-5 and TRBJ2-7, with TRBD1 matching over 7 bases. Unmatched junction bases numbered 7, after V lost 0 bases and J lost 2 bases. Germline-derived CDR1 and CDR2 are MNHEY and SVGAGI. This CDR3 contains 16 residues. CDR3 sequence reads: CASSYSIGGQPYEQYF. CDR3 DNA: TGTGCCAGCAGTTACTCGATAGGGGGACAGCCCTACGAGCAGTACTTC.

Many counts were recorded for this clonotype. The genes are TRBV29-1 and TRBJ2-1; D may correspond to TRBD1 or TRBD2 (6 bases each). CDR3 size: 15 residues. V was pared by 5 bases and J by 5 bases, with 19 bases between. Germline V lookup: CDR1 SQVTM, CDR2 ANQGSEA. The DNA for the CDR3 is TGCAGCGTTTTGATGACTAGGGGGGTGAACAATGAGCAGTTCTTC. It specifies CSVLMTRGVNNEQFF.

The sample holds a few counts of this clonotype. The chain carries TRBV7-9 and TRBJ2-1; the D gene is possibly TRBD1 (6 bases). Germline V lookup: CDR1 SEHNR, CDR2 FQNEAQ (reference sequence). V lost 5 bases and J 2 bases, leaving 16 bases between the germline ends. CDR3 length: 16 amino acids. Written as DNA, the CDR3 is TGTGCCAGCAGCAACAACCGGGACACGACCTACAATGAGCAGTTCTTC. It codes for CASSNNRDTTYNEQFF.

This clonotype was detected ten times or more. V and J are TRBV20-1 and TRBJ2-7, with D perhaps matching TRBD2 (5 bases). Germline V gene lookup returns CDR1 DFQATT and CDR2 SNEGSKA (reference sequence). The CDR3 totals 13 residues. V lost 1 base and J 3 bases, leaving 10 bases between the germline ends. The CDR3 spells CSARGGGGYEQYF. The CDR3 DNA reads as TGCAGTGCTAGAGGGGGTGGAGGCTACGAGCAGTACTTC.

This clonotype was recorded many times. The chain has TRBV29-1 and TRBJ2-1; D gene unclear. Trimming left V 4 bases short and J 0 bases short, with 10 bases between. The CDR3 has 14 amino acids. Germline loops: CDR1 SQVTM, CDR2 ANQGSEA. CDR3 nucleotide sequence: TGCAGCGTTGTCCGGGTCAGCTCCTACAATGAGCAGTTCTTC. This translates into CSVVRVSSYNEQFF.

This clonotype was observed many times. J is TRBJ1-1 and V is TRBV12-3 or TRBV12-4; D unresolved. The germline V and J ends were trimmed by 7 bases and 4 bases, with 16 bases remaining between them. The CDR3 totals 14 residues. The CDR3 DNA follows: TGTGCCAGCATCGCTTCCCGAGATCTCACTGAAGCTTTCTTT. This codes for CASIASRDLTEAFF.

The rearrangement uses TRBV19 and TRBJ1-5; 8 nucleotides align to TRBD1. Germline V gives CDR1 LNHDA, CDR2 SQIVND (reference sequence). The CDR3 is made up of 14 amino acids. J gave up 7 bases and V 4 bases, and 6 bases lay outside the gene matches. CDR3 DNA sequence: TGTGCCAGTAGTAACGGACAGGGTGGCCAGCCCCAGCATTTT. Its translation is CASSNGQGGQPQHF.

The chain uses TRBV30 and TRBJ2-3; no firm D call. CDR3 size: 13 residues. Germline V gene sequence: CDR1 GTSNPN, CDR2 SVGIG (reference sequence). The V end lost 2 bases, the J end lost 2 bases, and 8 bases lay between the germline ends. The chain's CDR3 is CAWSLGITDTQYF. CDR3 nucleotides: TGTGCCTGGAGTCTTGGGATCACAGATACGCAGTATTTT.

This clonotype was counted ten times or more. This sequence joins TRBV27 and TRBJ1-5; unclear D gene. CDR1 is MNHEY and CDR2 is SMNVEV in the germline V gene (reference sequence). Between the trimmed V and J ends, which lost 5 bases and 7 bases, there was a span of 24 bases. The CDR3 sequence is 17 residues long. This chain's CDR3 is CASSPPELRAVAQPQHF. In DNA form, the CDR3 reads TGTGCCAGCAGTCCCCCCGAACTGCGCGCAGTGGCACAGCCCCAGCATTTT.

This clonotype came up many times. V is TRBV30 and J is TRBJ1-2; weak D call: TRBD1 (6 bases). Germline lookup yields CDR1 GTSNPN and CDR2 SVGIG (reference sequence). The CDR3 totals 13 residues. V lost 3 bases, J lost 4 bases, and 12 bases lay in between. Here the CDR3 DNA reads TGTGCCTGGAGCCCTGACAGGAGCTATGGCTACACCTTC. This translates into CAWSPDRSYGYTF.

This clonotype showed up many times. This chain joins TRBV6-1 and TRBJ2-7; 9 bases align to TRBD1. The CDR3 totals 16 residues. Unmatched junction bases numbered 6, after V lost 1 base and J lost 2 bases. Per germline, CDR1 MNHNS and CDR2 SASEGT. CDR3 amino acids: CASSEGVGTGPYEQYF. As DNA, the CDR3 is TGTGCCAGCAGTGAAGGGGTAGGGACAGGGCCCTACGAGCAGTACTTC.